Shown below are 6 T cell receptor beta chains from a single sample sequenced in a study of cytomegalovirus exposure and HLA in healthy donors. The study ran its PCR with 60 Vbeta and 13 Jbeta primers. Assay: immunoSEQ multiplex PCR; the TCRdb copy retains only in-frame clones and omits some. Of over 150,000 clones listed, 78% are singletons. Sequencing used PBMCs. Receptor source: a woman between 50 and 59 years old in good health and CMV-seropositive.

The genes are TRBV7-9 and TRBJ2-7, with D possibly TRBD1 on 6 matching bases. With 6 bases removed from V and 0 bases from J, the gap between germline ends came to 21 bases. This CDR3 has 17 residues. From germline, CDR1 is SEHNR and CDR2 FQNEAQ (reference sequence). The CDR3 region is CASSYGKIGQYSYEQYF. The CDR3 DNA is TGTGCCAGCAGTTACGGCAAGATAGGACAGTACTCCTACGAGCAGTACTTC.

V gene TRBV7-8 combines with J gene TRBJ1-6; possibly TRBD1 for D (5 bases). Trimming removed 2 bases from V and 8 bases from J, with 13 bases in between. The CDR3 is 15 residues long. Germline CDR1 SGHVS, CDR2 FQNEAQ. Here the CDR3 reads CASSLSKGVDSPLHF. CDR3 coding DNA: TGTGCCAGCAGCTTATCGAAAGGGGTGGATTCACCCCTCCACTTT.

The DNA for the CDR3 is TGTGCCAGCAGCTGGACCGGGACAGGGGAGACCCAGTACTTC. Amino acid sequence: CASSWTGTGETQYF. The rearrangement joins TRBV7-2 to TRBJ2-5; the match to TRBD1 covers 9 bases. Germline-derived CDR1 and CDR2 are SGHTA and FQGNSA. CDR3 size: 14 residues. The J segment lost 5 bases and the V segment lost 4 bases, leaving 5 bases of the junction unmatched.

The gene calls are TRBV5-1 and TRBJ2-6, with a weak D call TRBD1 (5 bases). Germline-derived CDR1 and CDR2 are SGHRS and YFSETQ. Trimming removed 4 bases from V and 2 bases from J, with 13 bases in between. The CDR3 sequence is 16 residues long. The CDR3 nucleotides are TGCGCCAGCAGCCCCGACAGCCAGCCTGGGGCCAACGTCCTGACTTTC. This codes for CASSPDSQPGANVLTF.

The chain links TRBV18 to TRBJ2-1, with a weak D call TRBD2 (5 bases). CDR1 and CDR2 (germline): KGHSH, LQKENI. Trimming shortened V by 0 bases and J by 4 bases, and 7 bases separated the two germline ends. The CDR3 spans 14 residues. CDR3 sequence reads: CASSPPREYNEQFF. Here the CDR3 DNA reads TGTGCCAGCTCACCACCGAGGGAATACAATGAGCAGTTCTTC.

This clone was seen more than once but under ten times. This chain connects TRBV6-6 to TRBJ1-5, with unresolved D. The germline CDR1 and CDR2 sequences are MNHNY and SVGAGI (reference sequence). CDR3 length: 15 residues. Trimming removed 4 bases at V and 2 bases at J, with 12 bases between. The CDR3 loop reads CASSLQSGGNQPQHF. The CDR3 region has the DNA TGTGCCAGCAGTTTACAGAGCGGAGGCAATCAGCCCCAGCATTTT.